What follows are 4 T cell receptor beta chains derived from one specimen sequenced in a study of blood T cell repertoires in COVID-19. Clones were sequenced by immunoSEQ multiplex PCR, and TCRdb holds only the in-frame ones, with some missing. The table shows 130,000 to 150,000 clones, with under 90% occurring only once. The sample consisted of peripheral blood. The receptors derive from a woman of 80 years or more in a cohort sampled during active or convalescent COVID-19.

The rearrangement joins TRBV7-3 to TRBJ1-1; possible D gene TRBD1, 6 bases. The ends were cut back, 5 bases at V and 1 base at J, with 14 bases in the middle. CDR3 length equals 15 residues. The germline gives CDR1 SGHTA, CDR2 FQGTGA. CDR3: CASSVQGSPNTEAFF. CDR3 DNA: TGTGCCAGCAGCGTGCAGGGGTCCCCGAACACTGAAGCTTTCTTT.

The V gene is TRBV11-2, the J gene TRBJ1-2; D gene uncertain. V was trimmed by 3 bases and J by 4 bases, leaving 6 bases between them. This CDR3 region has 12 residues. CDR1 is SGHAT, CDR2 FQNNGV, per germline. This chain's CDR3 is CASSLNSYGYTF. Here the CDR3 DNA reads TGTGCCAGCAGCTTGAACAGCTATGGCTACACCTTC.

This clone turned up a few times. The V gene is TRBV5-4, the J gene TRBJ1-1; D is possibly TRBD1 (5 bases). The CDR3 has 14 amino acids. The germline V and J ends were trimmed by 4 bases and 5 bases, with 15 bases remaining between them. Germline V gives CDR1 SGHNT, CDR2 YYREEE (reference sequence). The CDR3 nucleotides are TGTGCCAGCAGCCGGGCCGGGACTTCAACTGAAGCTTTCTTT. Residues: CASSRAGTSTEAFF.

The table lists this clone with a few counts. The V gene is TRBV4-1, the J gene TRBJ2-2, with 10 nucleotides matching TRBD2. The germline gives CDR1 MGHRA, CDR2 YSYEKL. This CDR3 is built from 16 residues. J was trimmed by 0 bases and V by 4 bases; bases with no gene match: 2. In DNA form, the CDR3 reads TGCGCCAGCAGCCCCCTAGCGGGGGCGAACACCGGGGAGCTGTTTTTT. Translation: CASSPLAGANTGELFF.